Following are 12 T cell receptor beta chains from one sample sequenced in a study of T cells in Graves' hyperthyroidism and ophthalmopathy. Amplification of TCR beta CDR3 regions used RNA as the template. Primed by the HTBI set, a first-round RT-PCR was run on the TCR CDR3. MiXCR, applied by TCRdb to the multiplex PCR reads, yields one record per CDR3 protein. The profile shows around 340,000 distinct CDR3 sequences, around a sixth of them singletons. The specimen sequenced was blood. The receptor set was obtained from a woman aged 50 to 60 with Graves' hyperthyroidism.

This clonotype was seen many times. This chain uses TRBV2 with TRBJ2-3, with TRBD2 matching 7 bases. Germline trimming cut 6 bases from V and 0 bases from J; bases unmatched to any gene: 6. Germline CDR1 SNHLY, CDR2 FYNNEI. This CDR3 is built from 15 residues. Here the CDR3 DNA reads TGTGCCAGCAGAGATACTAGCGCCAGCACAGATACGCAGTATTTT. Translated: CASRDTSASTDTQYF.

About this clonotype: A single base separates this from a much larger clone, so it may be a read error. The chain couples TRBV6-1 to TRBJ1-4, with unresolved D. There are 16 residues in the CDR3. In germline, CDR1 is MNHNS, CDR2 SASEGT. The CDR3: CASSARVDATNEKLSF. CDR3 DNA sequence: TGTGCCAGCAGTGCGCGCGTAGATGCAACTAATGAAAAACTGTCTTTT.

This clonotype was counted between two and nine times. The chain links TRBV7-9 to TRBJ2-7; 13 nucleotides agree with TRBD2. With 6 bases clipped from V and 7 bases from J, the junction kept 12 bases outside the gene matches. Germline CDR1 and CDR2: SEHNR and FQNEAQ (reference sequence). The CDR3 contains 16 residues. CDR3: CASSQGLAGELEEQYV. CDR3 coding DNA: TGTGCCAGCAGTCAAGGACTAGCGGGGGAATTGGAGGAGCAGTACGTC.

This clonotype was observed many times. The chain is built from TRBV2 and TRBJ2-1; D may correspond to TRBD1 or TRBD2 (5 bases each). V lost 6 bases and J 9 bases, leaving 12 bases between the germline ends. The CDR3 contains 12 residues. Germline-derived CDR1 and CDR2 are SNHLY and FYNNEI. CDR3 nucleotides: TGTGCCAGCAGGATTTCCGGGGCTGAGCAGTTCTTC. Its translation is CASRISGAEQFF.

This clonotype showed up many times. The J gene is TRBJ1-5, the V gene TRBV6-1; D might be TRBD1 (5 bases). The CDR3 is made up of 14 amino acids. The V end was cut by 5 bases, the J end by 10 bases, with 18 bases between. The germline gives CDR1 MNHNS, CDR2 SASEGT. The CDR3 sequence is CASSLTPQGVPQHF. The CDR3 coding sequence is TGTGCCAGCAGTCTGACACCACAAGGGGTTCCCCAGCATTTT.

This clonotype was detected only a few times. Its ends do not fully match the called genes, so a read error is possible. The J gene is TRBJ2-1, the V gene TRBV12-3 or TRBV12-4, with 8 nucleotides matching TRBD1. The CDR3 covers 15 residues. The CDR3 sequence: CAGSLSRGRLNEQFF. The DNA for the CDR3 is TGTGCCGGCAGTTTATCCAGGGGGCGCCTAAATGAGCAGTTCTTC.

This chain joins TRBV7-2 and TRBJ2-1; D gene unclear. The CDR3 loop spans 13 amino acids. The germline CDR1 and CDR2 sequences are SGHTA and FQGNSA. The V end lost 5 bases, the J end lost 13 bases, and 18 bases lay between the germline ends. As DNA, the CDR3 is TGTGCCAGCAGCATATCAACTGCGTTCGCTCAGTTCTTC. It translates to CASSISTAFAQFF.

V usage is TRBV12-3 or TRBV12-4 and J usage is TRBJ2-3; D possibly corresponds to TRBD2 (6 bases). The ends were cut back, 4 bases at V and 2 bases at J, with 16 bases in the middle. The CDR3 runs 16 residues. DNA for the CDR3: TGTGCCAGCAGTTACCATAGCGGCTCAAACACAGATACGCAGTATTTT. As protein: CASSYHSGSNTDTQYF.

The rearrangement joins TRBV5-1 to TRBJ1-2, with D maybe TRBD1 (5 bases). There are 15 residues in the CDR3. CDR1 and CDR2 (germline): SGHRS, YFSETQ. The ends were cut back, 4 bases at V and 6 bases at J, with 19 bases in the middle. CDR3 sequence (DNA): TGCGCCAGCAGCCTTCAAGGCAGGGCTGTCGATGGCTACACCTTC. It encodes CASSLQGRAVDGYTF.

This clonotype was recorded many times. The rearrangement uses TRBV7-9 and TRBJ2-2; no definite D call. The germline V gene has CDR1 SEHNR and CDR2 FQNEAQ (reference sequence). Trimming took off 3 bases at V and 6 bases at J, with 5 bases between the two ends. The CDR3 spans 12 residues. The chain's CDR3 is CASSFEAGELFF. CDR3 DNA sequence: TGTGCCAGCAGCTTTGAGGCCGGGGAGCTGTTTTTT.

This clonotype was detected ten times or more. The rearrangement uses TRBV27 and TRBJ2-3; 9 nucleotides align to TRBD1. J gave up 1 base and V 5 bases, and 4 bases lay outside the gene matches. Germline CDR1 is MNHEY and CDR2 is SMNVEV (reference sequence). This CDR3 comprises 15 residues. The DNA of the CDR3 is TGTGCCAGCAGTAATGGACAGGGGCGCACAGATACGCAGTATTTT. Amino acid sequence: CASSNGQGRTDTQYF.

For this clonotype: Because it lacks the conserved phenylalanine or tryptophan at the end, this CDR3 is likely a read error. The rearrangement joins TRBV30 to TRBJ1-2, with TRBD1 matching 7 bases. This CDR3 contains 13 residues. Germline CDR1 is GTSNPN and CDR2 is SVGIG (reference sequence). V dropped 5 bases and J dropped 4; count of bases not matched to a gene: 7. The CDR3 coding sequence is TGTGCCTGGGAACAACAGGGGAGCTATGGCTACACCCTC. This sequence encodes CAWEQQGSYGYTL.